What follows are 14 T cell receptor beta chains derived from one specimen sequenced in a study of blood T cell repertoires in COVID-19. Profiling relied on immunoSEQ multiplex PCR, and the TCRdb table lists in-frame clones only, not all of them. The top ten hold about 7.3% of the sample, which has 300,000 to 400,000 clones, 85% to 90% seen once. Sequenced: peripheral blood. All receptors derive from a woman in her 70s with COVID-19, enrolled during active disease.

This clone was observed a handful of times. The CDR3 loop is CASSGTGQNTEAFF. The CDR3 bases are TGTGCCAGCAGTGGGACAGGGCAGAACACTGAAGCTTTCTTT. V usage is TRBV2 and J usage is TRBJ1-1; 8 nucleotides agree with TRBD1. This CDR3 has 14 residues. Germline CDR1 SNHLY, CDR2 FYNNEI. Germline trimming cut 4 bases from V and 1 base from J; bases unmatched to any gene: 2.

The chain links TRBV7-9 to TRBJ1-5; D possibly corresponds to TRBD1 (5 bases). The CDR3 is 15 residues long. Trimming cost V 0 bases and J 8 bases, with 14 bases left between them. Germline V CDR1 and CDR2: SEHNR, FQNEAQ (reference sequence). The CDR3 DNA reads as TGTGCCAGCAGCTTAGCGGGCCGGGGGAAGGAGCCCCAGCATTTT. Residues: CASSLAGRGKEPQHF. Full variable domain (rest looked up from reference TRBV7-9 and TRBJ1-5): DTGVSQNPRHKITKRGQNVTFRCDPISEHNRLYWYRQTLGQGPEFLTYFQNEAQLEKSRLLSDRFSAERPKGSFSTLEIQRTEQGDSAMYLCASSLAGRGKEPQHFGDGTRLSIL.

The rearrangement uses TRBV2 and TRBJ1-1; TRBD1 matches at 10 bases. The CDR3 spans 16 residues. V lost 6 bases and J lost 4; bases outside the gene matches: 11. Germline lookup yields CDR1 SNHLY and CDR2 FYNNEI. CDR3 sequence reads: CASRDLTGGIGTEAFF. DNA for the CDR3: TGTGCCAGCAGAGATTTGACAGGGGGCATAGGCACTGAAGCTTTCTTT.

The sample holds one count of this clone. V and J are TRBV28 and TRBJ1-4; maybe TRBD1 (6 bases). In germline, CDR1 is MDHEN, CDR2 SYDVKM. V was cut by 6 bases and J by 7 bases, with 18 bases left in between. This CDR3 has 15 amino acids. The DNA of the CDR3 is TGTGCCAGCAGGATATTGGGAGGGGGAAGTGAAAAACTGTTTTTT. Its translation is CASRILGGGSEKLFF. Complete variable domain (other parts from reference TRBV28 and TRBJ1-4): DVKVTQSSRYLVKRTGEKVFLECVQDMDHENMFWYRQDPGLGLRLIYFSYDVKMKEKGDIPEGYSVSREKKERFSLILESASTNQTSMYLCASRILGGGSEKLFFGSGTQLSVL.

The chain recombines TRBV5-1 with TRBJ2-7; the match to TRBD2 covers 7 bases. The germline V gene has CDR1 SGHRS and CDR2 YFSETQ. J lost 5 bases, V lost 1 base, and 9 bases had no gene match. The CDR3 runs to 15 residues. In DNA form, the CDR3 reads TGCGCCAGCAGCTTGTCGGGGCGGGGGTTGCACGAGCAGTACTTC. It encodes CASSLSGRGLHEQYF.

The rearrangement links TRBV5-4 to TRBJ2-3; 9 bases line up with TRBD2. The junction had 4 bases not matched to a gene; V was cut back by 1 base and J by 4 bases. This CDR3 comprises 15 residues. The germline gives CDR1 SGHNT, CDR2 YYREEE (reference sequence). CDR3 in amino acids: CASSLTAGGPDTQYF. In nucleotides, the CDR3 is TGTGCCAGCAGCTTGACCGCGGGGGGGCCAGATACGCAGTATTTT.

The CDR3 here is CATSDTGTGGNTQYF. CDR3 sequence (DNA): TGTGCCACCAGTGACACCGGGACGGGAGGAAATACGCAGTATTTT. The chain carries TRBV24-1 and TRBJ2-3; 7 nucleotides match TRBD2. The CDR3 has 15 amino acids. The V and J ends lost 4 bases and 7 bases, in that order; junction bases with no gene match: 10. Germline V gives CDR1 KGHDR, CDR2 SFDVKD.

V gene TRBV12-5 combines with J gene TRBJ1-1, with D possibly being TRBD1 (5 bases). The CDR3 is 12 residues long. Deletions cut 0 bases from V and 10 bases from J, with 9 bases between. The V gene's germline CDR1 is LGHNT and CDR2 FRNRAP. The CDR3 nucleotides read TGTGCTAGTGGTTTGGTTCAGGGTGGAGCTTTCTTT. Its translation is CASGLVQGGAFF. Combining the CDR3 with reference TRBV12-5 and TRBJ1-1 gives the whole variable domain DARVTQTPRHKVTEMGQEVTMRCQPILGHNTVFWYRQTMMQGLELLAYFRNRAPLDDSGMPKDRFSAEMPDATLATLKIQPSEPRDSAVYFCASGLVQGGAFFGQGTRLTVV.

V is TRBV19 and J is TRBJ1-5; maybe TRBD1 (5 bases). This CDR3 contains 16 residues. Germline assignment: CDR1 LNHDA and CDR2 SQIVND (reference sequence). Trimming removed 3 bases from V and 1 base from J, with 13 bases in between. Written as DNA, the CDR3 is TGTGCCAGTAGTATGGTCAGGGAAACGAGCAATCAGCCCCAGCATTTT. Translating gives CASSMVRETSNQPQHF.

This chain joins TRBV28 and TRBJ2-7; no firm D call. V dropped 5 bases and J dropped 7 bases, with 12 bases sitting between them. The CDR3 has 12 amino acids. Germline values: CDR1 MDHEN, CDR2 SYDVKM. CDR3 region: CASSLTLREQYF. CDR3 DNA: TGTGCCAGCAGTCTTACCTTGAGGGAGCAGTACTTC.

The V gene is TRBV4-1, the J gene TRBJ1-4, with D perhaps TRBD1 (6 bases). Germline V gene lookup returns CDR1 MGHRA and CDR2 YSYEKL. With 3 bases removed from V and 3 bases from J, the gap between germline ends came to 11 bases. The CDR3 is 15 residues long. The CDR3 sequence is CASSQYRVANEKLFF. The CDR3 bases are TGCGCCAGCAGCCAGTACAGGGTAGCTAATGAAAAACTGTTTTTT.

This clone has a single count. The rearrangement joins TRBV6-5 to TRBJ2-1, with 7 bases that match TRBD1. The CDR3 runs 15 residues. The germline gives CDR1 MNHEY, CDR2 SVGAGI. The ends lost 3 bases at V and 1 base at J; junction bases unmatched: 3. CDR3 bases: TGTGCCAGCAGTTATCAGGGGGAATCCTACAATGAGCAGTTCTTC. It yields the protein CASSYQGESYNEQFF.

V usage is TRBV6-6 and J usage is TRBJ1-5; no definite D call. CDR1 MNHNY and CDR2 SVGAGI come from the germline V gene (reference sequence). The CDR3 consists of 15 residues. Trimming stripped 2 bases from V and 4 bases from J, with 12 bases between. CDR3 region: CASSYIPPLNQPQHF. The CDR3, as DNA: TGTGCCAGCAGTTACATACCCCCACTAAATCAGCCCCAGCATTTT.

V is TRBV10-1 and J is TRBJ2-5; tentatively, D is TRBD2 (5 bases). The CDR3 spans 12 residues. CDR1 WNHNN and CDR2 SYGVQD come from the germline V gene (reference sequence). V lost 3 bases and J 5 bases, leaving 7 bases between the germline ends. The CDR3 sequence is CASSEGSETQYF. The DNA of the CDR3 is TGCGCCAGCAGTGAAGGGAGTGAGACCCAGTACTTC.